The 19 T cell receptor beta chains below all came from one sample that was sequenced in a study of blood T cells in healthy people across ages. Sample-barcoded 5' priming and a J-beta primer mix drove a second PCR of 7 to 11 cycles. In TCRdb, the 5' RACE reads were re-called with MiXCR into one record per CDR3 protein. This sample has 350,000 to 450,000 distinct CDR3 sequences, with 52% found just once. Sequenced: blood. The source is a man between 60 and 75 years old in good health.

The rearrangement joins TRBV20-1 to TRBJ2-5; D is perhaps TRBD1 or TRBD2 (5 bases each). Near its end, the DNA agrees better with TRBJ2-7, so the J call may be wrong. The CDR3 is 12 amino acids. Germline assignment: CDR1 DFQATT and CDR2 SNEGSKA (reference sequence). The chain's CDR3 is CSAPGPYYEQYF. DNA for the CDR3: TGCAGCGCTCCGGGACCCTACTACGAGCAGTACTTC.

The chain links TRBV7-9 to TRBJ2-2, with D uncertain. The CDR3 has 14 residues. Germline CDR1 and CDR2: SEHNR and FQNEAQ (reference sequence). V gave up 6 bases and J gave up 1 base, with 9 bases separating them. The DNA for the CDR3 is TGTGCCAGCAGAATTGACGTGAACACCGGGGAGCTGTTTTTT. It is translated as CASRIDVNTGELFF.

The gene calls are TRBV7-2 and TRBJ2-7; D remains ambiguous. Germline loops: CDR1 SGHTA, CDR2 FQGNSA. CDR3 length equals 13 residues. Trimming cost V 4 bases and J 4 bases, with 11 bases left between them. The CDR3 is CASSSPRPYEQYF. The CDR3 DNA reads as TGTGCCAGCAGCTCCCCACGCCCTTACGAGCAGTACTTC.

This clonotype occurred a few times. The chain is built from TRBV5-6 and TRBJ2-5, with 11 bases identical to TRBD2. The DNA end is more similar to TRBJ2-7, so the J call may be wrong. This CDR3 contains 15 residues. Germline V gene sequence: CDR1 SGHDT, CDR2 YYEEEE. The CDR3 DNA is TGTGCCAGCAGCTTGTTAGCGGGAGGGGATCACGAGCAGTACTTC. As protein: CASSLLAGGDHEQYF.

This sequence joins TRBV6-6 and TRBJ1-5; D not resolved. V lost 0 bases and J 5 bases, leaving 11 bases between the germline ends. CDR1 is MNHNY, CDR2 SVGAGI, per germline (reference sequence). The CDR3 extends over 15 amino acids. CDR3 DNA: TGTGCCAGCAGTTACTCGGCTGGACCAGATCAGCCCCAGCATTTT. It translates to CASSYSAGPDQPQHF.

V is TRBV7-9 and J is TRBJ2-5, with TRBD1 matching over 8 bases. Gene TRBJ2-7 matches the end of the DNA better, so the J call may be wrong. CDR3 length: 15 residues. CDR1 SEHNR and CDR2 FQNEAQ come from the germline V gene (reference sequence). The CDR3 is CASSQTGALGHEQYF. The CDR3 bases are TGTGCCAGCAGTCAGACAGGGGCATTGGGCCACGAGCAGTACTTC.

The chain recombines TRBV6-5 with TRBJ1-6, with a tentative D call TRBD1 (6 bases). The CDR3 has 13 amino acids. CDR1 MNHEY and CDR2 SVGAGI come from the germline V gene. V was trimmed by 4 bases and J by 10 bases, leaving 11 bases between them. This CDR3 reads CASSSGQSSPLHF. CDR3 DNA: TGTGCCAGCAGTTCTGGACAGAGCTCACCCCTCCACTTT.

The V call is TRBV11-2, the J call TRBJ1-3; 7 bases agree with TRBD1. CDR1 and CDR2 (germline): SGHAT, FQNNGV. The V and J ends lost 6 bases and 1 base, in that order; junction bases with no gene match: 9. The CDR3 covers 16 residues. CDR3 DNA: TGTGCCAGCAGAACCCACAGGGGACCTTCTGGAAACACCATATATTTT. Translating it yields CASRTHRGPSGNTIYF.

The chain carries TRBV12-3 or TRBV12-4 and TRBJ1-3; 8 bases match TRBD1. The CDR3 is 18 residues long. V was pared by 6 bases and J by 1 base, with 14 bases of the junction left unmatched. CDR3 in DNA: TGTGCCAGCAGACCACTCGGGACAGGCCGTGAGTCTGGAAACACCATATATTTT. It yields the protein CASRPLGTGRESGNTIYF.

The chain carries TRBV7-2 and TRBJ2-3; TRBD2 matches 10 bases. Germline V gene lookup returns CDR1 SGHTA and CDR2 FQGNSA. Germline trimming cut 1 base from V and 6 bases from J; bases unmatched to any gene: 13. This CDR3 contains 18 residues. The CDR3 loop reads CASSLEGSSGRRDDTQYF. The CDR3 coding sequence is TGTGCCAGCAGCTTAGAGGGGTCTAGCGGGAGAAGGGACGATACGCAGTATTTT.

This clonotype was observed a few times. The V call is TRBV5-6, the J call TRBJ2-5; 11 bases are shared with TRBD1. The junction had 21 bases not matched to a gene; V was cut back by 0 bases and J by 11 bases. The germline V gene has CDR1 SGHDT and CDR2 YYEEEE. The CDR3 has 19 amino acids. The CDR3 DNA is TGTGCCAGCAGCTTGGGCAAACCGGGACAGGGGGGGCCATACAATGAGCAGTACTTC. Translating gives CASSLGKPGQGGPYNEQYF.

As regards this clonotype: It may be a read error: a sequence one base away is much more abundant. The chain combines TRBV29-1 with TRBJ1-1, with a tentative D call TRBD1 (5 bases). Deletions cut 6 bases from V and 2 bases from J, with 13 bases between. Germline values: CDR1 SQVTM, CDR2 ANQGSEA. The CDR3 totals 13 residues. The CDR3 spells CSVVRGRNTEAFF. The CDR3 nucleotides are TGCAGCGTCGTTAGGGGCAGAAACACTGAAGCTTTCTTT.

The chain employs TRBV7-9 and TRBJ2-7; D may correspond to TRBD1 or TRBD2 (5 bases each). There are 16 residues in the CDR3. V was trimmed by 5 bases and J by 0 bases, leaving 17 bases between them. Looked up from germline, CDR1 is SEHNR and CDR2 is FQNEAQ (reference sequence). The CDR3 bases are TGTGCCAGCAGCCGGGCCGGGAACCAGGGCTCCTACGAGCAGTACTTC. It translates to CASSRAGNQGSYEQYF.

Turning to this clonotype: The junction shows a germline mismatch at one end, possibly a read error. The rearrangement uses TRBV6-2 or TRBV6-3 and TRBJ2-5, with TRBD2 as a possible D gene (6 bases). CDR3 length: 13 amino acids. Per germline, CDR1 MNHEY and CDR2 SVGEGT. CDR3 DNA sequence: TGTGCCAGCCGGGACTGGAAGCAAGAGACCCGGTACTTC. It translates to CASRDWKQETRYF.

This clonotype was observed at least ten times. A read error is possible here, since a much larger clone lies one base away. The chain links TRBV24-1 to TRBJ2-1; D gene uncertain. V was clipped by 3 bases and J by 0 bases, with 11 bases between them. Germline V gene lookup returns CDR1 KGHDR and CDR2 SFDVKD. This CDR3 has 16 residues. The CDR3 nucleotides read TGTGCCACCAGTGATCCAGACTGGAGCTCCTACAATGAGCAGTTCTTC. As protein: CATSDPDWSSYNEQFF.

The chain employs TRBV6-1 and TRBJ2-5; D not resolved. This CDR3 contains 14 residues. The germline gives CDR1 MNHNS, CDR2 SASEGT. The germline V and J ends were trimmed by 2 bases and 6 bases, with 13 bases remaining between them. The CDR3: CASSEFVTIQTQYF. The CDR3 DNA follows: TGTGCCAGCAGTGAATTTGTGACAATCCAGACCCAGTACTTC.

The chain couples TRBV20-1 to TRBJ1-2, with no clear D. Trimming pared 1 base from V and 4 bases from J, leaving 22 bases between. Germline V gene sequence: CDR1 DFQATT, CDR2 SNEGSKA (reference sequence). The CDR3 consists of 17 residues. Here the CDR3 reads CSARGPGDGLHGYGYTF. Written as DNA, the CDR3 is TGCAGTGCTAGAGGGCCCGGTGATGGACTCCATGGCTATGGCTACACCTTC.

The V and J genes are TRBV20-1 and TRBJ1-2; maybe TRBD1 (5 bases). The CDR3 sequence is 13 residues long. Germline-derived CDR1 and CDR2 are DFQATT and SNEGSKA (reference sequence). With 1 base removed from V and 4 bases from J, the gap between germline ends came to 10 bases. DNA of the CDR3: TGCAGTGCTAGAGGGGGGACCACCTATGGCTACACCTTC. It yields the protein CSARGGTTYGYTF.

This chain connects TRBV24-1 to TRBJ2-1; 9 bases are a match to TRBD2. The CDR3 has 13 residues. V lost 9 bases, J lost 9 bases, and 8 bases stayed unmatched. The germline CDR1 and CDR2 sequences are KGHDR and SFDVKD. CDR3 nucleotide sequence: TGTGCCACCGGCGGCGGGGGGGCCGGTGAGCAGTTCTTC. Protein: CATGGGGAGEQFF.